Reported below is one T cell receptor beta chain. Antigen specificity is unknown. This entry comes from a study of vaccination effects on CD4 cells after COVID-19. Study context: Samples collected post-vaccine were obtained a median of 72 days after the second dose.

Prior to sequencing, the ViraFEST assay stimulated PBMC with viral peptide pools, which expanded the antigen-specific CD4+ T cells. Researchers isolated CD4+ T cells once approximately eleven days of culture had elapsed. Participants got two doses of BNT162b2 or mRNA-1273 vaccine. IL-2 medium supplanted half the medium on days 3 and 7. Assay: immunoSEQ multiplex PCR; the TCRdb copy retains only in-frame clones and omits some. Here the sample spans fewer than 40,000 clones, approximately 84% being singletons. The sequence was obtained from a human donor who received a COVID-19 vaccine. Some clones in this sample may be carry-over from other donors' samples. The sample in question was CD4+ T cells from PBMCs cultured with HCoV-NL63 spike peptides, obtained after COVID-19 vaccination.

The CDR3 coding sequence is TGTGCCAGCAGCTTAGATGGGCGGGGGGGGCCTCAAGAGACCCAGTACTTC. Its translation is CASSLDGRGGPQETQYF. This chain uses TRBV7-3 with TRBJ2-5; 9 nucleotides line up with TRBD2. Germline CDR1 reads SGHTA; CDR2 reads FQGTGA. This CDR3 has 17 residues. The J segment lost 2 bases and the V segment lost 2 bases, leaving 9 bases of the junction unmatched.